This TCR beta chain was documented in a study of technical replicates of blood from a few donors. Sequenced by immunoSEQ multiplex PCR; TCRdb stores in-frame clones only, minus some. The repertoire holds tens of thousands of clones, with about 86% as singletons. This CDR3 spans 11 amino acids. Germline V CDR1 and CDR2: SEHNR, FQNEAQ (reference sequence). Trimming stripped 2 bases from V and 7 bases from J, with 5 bases between. This TCR was recovered from a human donor in good health. Some clones in this sample may be carry-over from other donors' samples. Sequenced input: PBMCs. The genes are TRBV7-9 and TRBJ1-1; D remains unclear. The CDR3 bases are TGTGCCAGCAGCTTATCCTATGAAGCTTTCTTT. It translates to CASSLSYEAFF. The full variable domain, its missing parts supplied by reference TRBV7-9 and TRBJ1-1, is DTGVSQNPRHKITKRGQNVTFRCDPISEHNRLYWYRQTLGQGPEFLTYFQNEAQLEKSRLLSDRFSAERPKGSFSTLEIQRTEQGDSAMYLCASSLSYEAFFGQGTRLTVV.